The TCR beta chain described here comes from a study of T cell clones after liver transplantation. The wider study: Standard immunosuppression, with no induction, continued until 12-24 months after transplant. Tolerance: complete withdrawal held at least one year, liver enzymes staying within twice normal.

Sorting of unstimulated PBMCs yielded separate CD3+CD4+ and CD3+CD8+ fractions. Trimming cost V 1 base and J 4 bases, with 20 bases left between them. The CDR3 contains 17 residues. Germline loops: CDR1 MGHRA, CDR2 YSYEKL. Only in-frame clones appear in the TCRdb table, and some are missing; sequencing was by immunoSEQ multiplex PCR. Of around 100,000 clones listed, approximately 85% are singletons. The chain is built from TRBV4-1 and TRBJ2-7; D might be TRBD1 (6 bases). This receptor was obtained from a human donor who received a liver transplant. The sample consisted of CD4+ T cells from blood, taken before liver transplant. In nucleotides, the CDR3 is TGCGCCAGCAGCCAAGCGCTATCTAACACCAGGGGATACGAGCAGTACTTC. It specifies CASSQALSNTRGYEQYF.